This entry describes one T cell receptor beta chain. Its cognate antigen is unknown. The data are from a study of monozygotic twins with inflammatory bowel disease. Overall study results and limits: Results did not support any single strong IBD-associated signal or clonotype.

CDR1 MDHEN and CDR2 SYDVKM come from the germline V gene. The CDR3 extends over 16 amino acids. TCRdb reanalyzed the 5' RACE reads, giving one entry per CDR3 protein sequence and no DNA. Its table lists about 130,000 distinct CDR3 sequences. This chain connects TRBV28 to TRBJ2-7; absent DNA, TCRdb's TRBD1 call cannot be checked. What was sequenced was blood. The receptor's source is a human donor with ulcerative colitis or Crohn's disease, or a healthy co-twin of an affected twin (not recorded which). The CDR3 loop reads CASSLPRTGGSYEQYF. Full variable domain (rest looked up from reference TRBV28 and TRBJ2-7): DVKVTQSSRYLVKRTGEKVFLECVQDMDHENMFWYRQDPGLGLRLIYFSYDVKMKEKGDIPEGYSVSREKKERFSLILESASTNQTSMYLCASSLPRTGGSYEQYFGPGTRLTVT.